These 16 T cell receptor beta chains were sequenced from one sample in a study of Ad26.COV2.S vaccination and SARS-CoV-2 variants. Clones were read by immunoSEQ multiplex PCR, and TCRdb kept only the in-frame ones, dropping some. The sample includes about 94,000 clones, 82% of them seen just once. Sequencing used peripheral blood, obtained after recovery from COVID-19. These receptors were obtained from a human donor who had recovered from COVID-19.

The V call is TRBV3-1 (or the pseudogene TRBV3-2), the J call TRBJ2-1, with D possibly TRBD1 on 10 matching bases. The CDR3 runs to 16 residues. Between the trimmed V and J ends, which lost 4 bases and 5 bases, there was a span of 18 bases. Germline values: CDR1 LGHDT, CDR2 YNNKEL (reference sequence). CDR3 amino acids: CASSPAGGTGDNEQFF. Here the CDR3 DNA reads TGTGCCAGCAGCCCGGCGGGGGGGACAGGGGACAATGAGCAGTTCTTC.

V gene TRBV15 combines with J gene TRBJ2-1; D gene ambiguous. V was pared by 0 bases and J by 4 bases, with 7 bases between. The germline V gene encodes CDR1 LNHNV and CDR2 YYDKDF (reference sequence). The CDR3 runs to 14 residues. CDR3 residues: CATSRDVVYNEQFF. CDR3 DNA: TGTGCCACCAGCAGAGATGTGGTGTACAATGAGCAGTTCTTC.

The chain joins TRBV19 to TRBJ2-2, with 7 bases that match TRBD2. The CDR3 loop spans 15 amino acids. Germline lookup yields CDR1 LNHDA and CDR2 SQIVND (reference sequence). V was clipped by 10 bases and J by 2 bases; unmatched bases: 10. DNA for the CDR3: TGTGCCACCAGCGGGACTACAAGAAACACCGGGGAGCTGTTTTTT. It specifies CATSGTTRNTGELFF.

The chain is built from TRBV6-5 and TRBJ1-1; perhaps TRBD1 as D (5 bases). The CDR3 consists of 10 residues. Germline V gene data show CDR1 as MNHEY and CDR2 as SVGAGI. V was cut by 9 bases and J by 5 bases, with 7 bases left in between. CDR3 in DNA: TGTGCCAGTGGGGCTACTGAAGCTTTCTTT. It yields the protein CASGATEAFF.

J is TRBJ2-5 and V is TRBV11-2, with 8 bases aligning to TRBD1. V shed 6 bases, J shed 4 bases, and the junction held 4 bases outside the gene matches. Germline CDR1 and CDR2: SGHAT and FQNNGV. This CDR3 region has 13 residues. The CDR3 sequence is CASSATGAETQYF. In nucleotides, the CDR3 is TGTGCCAGCAGTGCGACAGGGGCAGAGACCCAGTACTTC.

The V gene is TRBV7-9, the J gene TRBJ2-3; D call uncertain. The V gene's germline CDR1 is SEHNR and CDR2 FQNEAQ (reference sequence). The CDR3 is 12 residues long. Trimming removed 5 bases from V and 1 base from J, with 4 bases in between. The CDR3 coding sequence is TGTGCCAGCAGCCCTCGCACAGATACGCAGTATTTT. As protein: CASSPRTDTQYF.

The J gene is TRBJ2-1, the V gene TRBV28, with D maybe TRBD1 (6 bases). Germline V gene lookup returns CDR1 MDHEN and CDR2 SYDVKM. CDR3 length: 16 residues. The V end was cut by 6 bases, the J end by 0 bases, with 15 bases between. DNA for the CDR3: TGTGCCAGCAGCTCTATAAGACAGGCCTCCTACAATGAGCAGTTCTTC. It is translated as CASSSIRQASYNEQFF.

This CDR3 is CATRRGDTQYF. The CDR3 DNA sequence: TGTGCCACCCGTAGGGGAGATACGCAGTATTTT. This chain uses TRBV24-1 with TRBJ2-3, with a tentative D call TRBD1 (5 bases). V was cut by 9 bases and J by 5 bases, with 8 bases left in between. Germline loops: CDR1 KGHDR, CDR2 SFDVKD. The CDR3 has 11 residues.

CDR3 in amino acids: CASSLVDRGTGELFF. In nucleotides, the CDR3 is TGTGCCAGCAGCTTAGTTGACAGGGGGACCGGGGAGCTGTTTTTT. This chain joins TRBV11-1 and TRBJ2-2; TRBD1 agrees at 9 bases. V trimming: 1 base; J trimming: 5 bases; junction bases outside the gene matches: 2. CDR1 and CDR2 (germline): SGHAT, FQDESV (reference sequence). The CDR3 covers 15 residues.

The CDR3, as DNA: TGCGCCAGCAGCTTGGACAGGGGATCTGGTCGTGAGACCCAGTACTTC. Amino acid sequence: CASSLDRGSGRETQYF. This sequence joins TRBV5-1 and TRBJ2-5, with 7 nucleotides matching TRBD1. The CDR3 is made up of 16 amino acids. Trimming removed 0 bases from V and 5 bases from J; junction bases left unmatched: 10. Germline CDR1 is SGHRS and CDR2 is YFSETQ.

The V call is TRBV4-3, the J call TRBJ2-2, with 7 bases lining up with TRBD2. This CDR3 has 15 residues. Germline values: CDR1 LGHNA, CDR2 YSLEER. Losses at the gene ends were 2 bases for V and 7 bases for J; bases not matched to a gene: 7. The CDR3 loop is CASSQFGSGVGELFF. In nucleotides, the CDR3 is TGCGCCAGCAGCCAATTCGGGAGCGGGGTCGGGGAGCTGTTTTTT.

This sequence joins TRBV16 and TRBJ2-2; D not resolved. CDR1 KGHSY and CDR2 FQNENV come from the germline V gene. This CDR3 comprises 16 residues. V dropped 4 bases and J dropped 3 bases, with 15 bases sitting between them. The CDR3 region has the DNA TGTGCCAGCAGCCCTCTGGCGGTCTCATACACCGGGGAGCTGTTTTTT. Residues: CASSPLAVSYTGELFF.

This rearrangement joins TRBV12-5 to TRBJ2-7; the D is unclear. Germline CDR1 LGHNT, CDR2 FRNRAP. There are 14 residues in the CDR3. Trimming removed 1 base at V and 3 bases at J, with 10 bases between. The CDR3 is CASGLGLVSYEQYF. CDR3 bases: TGTGCTAGTGGTTTGGGCCTAGTAAGCTACGAGCAGTACTTC.

This clone has only one observation. The chain employs TRBV24-1 and TRBJ1-2, with unresolved D. V was shortened by 0 bases and J by 5 bases, with 9 bases between the two germline ends. Germline V CDR1 and CDR2: KGHDR, SFDVKD. The CDR3 is 14 residues long. CDR3 coding DNA: TGTGCCACCAGTGATTTGCTCATCGATTATGGCTACACCTTC. Encoded protein: CATSDLLIDYGYTF.

This chain links TRBV5-8 with TRBJ1-5, with D possibly matching TRBD1 (6 bases). Germline V gene lookup returns CDR1 SGHTS and CDR2 YDEGEE. The CDR3 runs 14 residues. The V end lost 5 bases, the J end lost 7 bases, and 16 bases lay between the germline ends. In nucleotides, the CDR3 is TGTGCCAGCAGTCCGAACAGGGTTAGCCAGCCCCAGCATTTT. It yields the protein CASSPNRVSQPQHF.

This chain connects TRBV5-6 to TRBJ1-4, with 9 nucleotides matching TRBD1. This CDR3 is 13 amino acids long. Trimming at V came to 1 base and at J to 17 bases, leaving 9 bases not matched to a gene. Germline V gene data show CDR1 as SGHDT and CDR2 as YYEEEE. CDR3 in DNA: TGTGCCAGCAGCTTGTACCGGGACAGGGCTCCCTTTTTT. This gives the protein CASSLYRDRAPFF.